The 19 T cell receptor beta chains below come from one sample, sequenced in a study of CD8+CD57+ T cells in acquired aplastic anemia. Patients sequenced had flow cytometry evidence of CD8+CD57+ cell expansion. The study profiled TCR beta VDJ and CDR3 using genomic DNA as template. TCRdb reprocessed the reads with MiXCR, giving one entry per CDR3 protein. The table shows under 500,000 distinct CDR3 sequences, with about a third occurring only once. Sequenced input: sorted CD4+, CD8+, or CD8+CD57+ T cells (not recorded which) from PBMCs. The receptors derive from a human donor with aplastic anemia.

Concerning this clonotype: A read error may explain this, as a much larger clone is one base away. The chain couples TRBV7-9 to TRBJ1-1; D is unclear. The CDR3 totals 13 residues. Looked up from germline, CDR1 is SEHNR and CDR2 is FQNEAQ (reference sequence). CDR3 nucleotide sequence: TGTGCTAGCTCCCGGGAACAGAACGCTGAAGCTTTCTTT. It yields the protein CASSREQNAEAFF.

The chain recombines TRBV7-2 with TRBJ2-4; D may be TRBD2 (5 bases). The CDR3 is 11 amino acids. Between the trimmed V and J ends, which lost 8 bases and 9 bases, there was a span of 11 bases. The germline gives CDR1 SGHTA, CDR2 FQGNSA. The CDR3 sequence is CASGSSGIQYF. As DNA, the CDR3 is TGTGCCAGCGGCTCCAGCGGCATTCAGTACTTC.

This clonotype has ten or more counts. The V call is TRBV7-9, the J call TRBJ2-7; tentatively, D is TRBD1 or TRBD2 (6 bases each). CDR1 and CDR2 (germline): SEHNR, FQNEAQ (reference sequence). The CDR3 is made up of 14 amino acids. The ends were cut back, 5 bases at V and 3 bases at J, with 14 bases in the middle. The CDR3 sequence: CASSPRGPYYEQYF. The CDR3 nucleotides are TGTGCCAGCAGCCCCCGGGGGCCTTACTACGAGCAGTACTTC.

This clonotype was seen only a few times. The CDR3 sequence: CASLLSGEAFF. In nucleotides, the CDR3 is TGTGCCAGCCTCTTGTCTGGTGAAGCTTTCTTT. The rearrangement links TRBV7-2 to TRBJ1-1; D not resolved. This CDR3 is 11 amino acids long. Trimming took off 8 bases at V and 7 bases at J, with 11 bases between the two ends. Germline CDR1 reads SGHTA; CDR2 reads FQGNSA.

This clonotype turned up a few times. The CDR3 sequence is CASSQVRLGLMVEQYF. The DNA for the CDR3 is TGTGCCAGCAGCCAAGTCAGACTAGGATTAATGGTCGAGCAGTACTTC. This chain joins TRBV3-1 and TRBJ2-7; D possibly corresponds to TRBD2 (6 bases). Trimming pared 1 base from V and 6 bases from J, leaving 19 bases between. Germline V gene data show CDR1 as LGHDT and CDR2 as YNNKEL (reference sequence). The CDR3 runs to 16 residues.

The chain carries TRBV9 and TRBJ2-1; D is possibly TRBD1 (6 bases). Germline CDR1 and CDR2: SGDLS and YYNGEE. V was clipped by 2 bases and J by 6 bases, with 12 bases between them. The CDR3 length is 14 residues. The CDR3 region is CASSVGDNPNEQFF. The CDR3 nucleotides read TGTGCCAGCAGCGTTGGGGACAATCCCAATGAGCAGTTCTTC.

CDR3 protein: CASRTSGTFSSEQYF. For the CDR3, the DNA is TGTGCCAGCAGGACTAGCGGGACCTTTTCGAGCGAGCAGTACTTC. The chain uses TRBV6-1 and TRBJ2-7; the match to TRBD2 covers 11 bases. CDR3 length: 15 amino acids. Germline CDR1 is MNHNS and CDR2 is SASEGT. Trimming took 6 bases from V and 6 from J; bases not matched to a gene: 10.

The chain recombines TRBV20-1 with TRBJ1-5; no definite D call. CDR3 length equals 15 residues. Germline V lookup: CDR1 DFQATT, CDR2 SNEGSKA (reference sequence). V was pared by 6 bases and J by 0 bases, with 15 bases between. CDR3 DNA: TGCAGTGCAGTCGACCGCCGCGATAGCAATCAGCCCCAGCATTTT. This codes for CSAVDRRDSNQPQHF.

Worth noting for this clonotype: This may be a read error, as it is one base from a much larger clone. V and J are TRBV9 and TRBJ2-7; a weak D match, TRBD1 (5 bases). Per the germline V gene, CDR1 is SGDLS and CDR2 is YYNGEE. The CDR3 consists of 12 residues. The CDR3 here is CASGVLGREQYF. For the CDR3, the DNA is TGTGCCAGCGGCGTATTGGGGCGCGAGCAGTACTTC.

The V gene is TRBV20-1, the J gene TRBJ2-5; D call uncertain. V shed 2 bases and J shed 0 bases, with 10 bases lying between them. Germline loops: CDR1 DFQATT, CDR2 SNEGSKA (reference sequence). This CDR3 has 14 residues. CDR3 sequence (DNA): TGCAGTGCTAGAAGCCCGCAGAACCAAGAGACCCAGTACTTC. Its translation: CSARSPQNQETQYF.

This clonotype was found many times. This rearrangement joins TRBV2 to TRBJ2-7, with 8 bases lining up with TRBD2. With 0 bases clipped from V and 6 bases from J, the junction kept 13 bases outside the gene matches. The length of the CDR3 is 17 residues. Germline assignment: CDR1 SNHLY and CDR2 FYNNEI. For the CDR3, the DNA is TGTGCCAGCAGTGAAGCGCCCGTTGCTAGCGGGCCCGGCGAGCAGTACTTC. This translates into CASSEAPVASGPGEQYF.

This clonotype was seen only a few times. The V gene is TRBV5-1, the J gene TRBJ2-7; D perhaps matches TRBD2 (5 bases). Trimming removed 4 bases from V and 0 bases from J, with 11 bases in between. The CDR3 is 14 residues long. The germline V gene encodes CDR1 SGHRS and CDR2 YFSETQ. CDR3 sequence (DNA): TGCGCCAGCAGCGAACTAGGCCACTCCTACGAGCAGTACTTC. Translated: CASSELGHSYEQYF.

A few counts support this clonotype. The CDR3 DNA follows: TGTGCCTCCCAAGGATCCACTGAAGCTTTCTTT. Residues: CASQGSTEAFF. This chain joins TRBV30 and TRBJ1-1, with D unresolved. The germline CDR1 and CDR2 sequences are GTSNPN and SVGIG (reference sequence). This CDR3 contains 11 residues. The germline V and J ends were trimmed by 7 bases and 4 bases, with 10 bases remaining between them.

The chain couples TRBV7-1 to TRBJ2-6, with TRBD2 matching over 10 bases. TRBV7-1 is noted as an ORF with a role that remains uncertain. The ends lost 3 bases at V and 1 base at J; junction bases unmatched: 12. CDR3 length: 20 residues. The CDR3: CASSSSIAGGIYSGANVLTF. In DNA, the CDR3 is TGTGCCAGCAGCTCGTCCATAGCGGGGGGTATTTATTCTGGGGCCAACGTCCTGACTTTC.

This clonotype was recorded many times. This chain connects TRBV24-1 to TRBJ2-2, with 10 bases lining up with TRBD2. The CDR3 totals 16 residues. V lost 5 bases to trimming and J lost 7 bases; unmatched junction nucleotides: 9. CDR1 is KGHDR and CDR2 is SFDVKD in the germline V gene. This chain's CDR3 is CATSGAAGGPVGELFF. CDR3 bases: TGTGCCACCAGTGGAGCAGCGGGAGGGCCGGTCGGGGAGCTGTTTTTT.

This clonotype appeared many times. The CDR3 DNA reads as TGTGCCAGCAGCTCGACAGGTTCGAGTTATGGCTACACCTTC. As protein: CASSSTGSSYGYTF. The V call is TRBV7-2, the J call TRBJ1-2; D is perhaps TRBD1 (6 bases). Germline V lookup: CDR1 SGHTA, CDR2 FQGNSA. Trimming stripped 4 bases from V and 5 bases from J, with 14 bases between. The CDR3 length is 14 residues.

A note on this clonotype: A read error is likely, as this CDR3 ends without the conserved phenylalanine or tryptophan. The chain links TRBV25-1 to TRBJ1-6; D unresolved. The germline CDR1 and CDR2 sequences are MGHDK and SYGVNS. The CDR3 has 17 residues. The CDR3 region is CASREFRGVERNSPLHS. The CDR3 nucleotides read TGTGCCAGCAGGGAATTCCGCGGGGTTGAGAGGAATTCACCCCTCCACTCT.

In regard to this clonotype: Being one base from a much bigger clone, this may be a read error. The chain recombines TRBV2 with TRBJ2-7, with D perhaps TRBD1 (7 bases). Germline CDR1 is SNHLY and CDR2 is FYNNEI. The CDR3 loop spans 16 amino acids. CDR3 residues: CVSSLRWAGGFYEQYF. DNA for the CDR3: TGTGTCAGCAGTCTTCGGTGGGCAGGGGGGTTCTACGAGCAGTACTTC.

The chain joins TRBV4-1 to TRBJ2-7; tentatively, D is TRBD1 (6 bases). This CDR3 region has 16 residues. Germline CDR1 MGHRA, CDR2 YSYEKL. V was trimmed by 0 bases and J by 1 base, leaving 13 bases between them. This CDR3 is CASSQEVRGLSYEQYF. The CDR3 bases are TGCGCCAGCAGCCAAGAAGTTAGGGGGTTATCCTACGAGCAGTACTTC.